This is a list of T cell receptor beta chains from one sample in a study of identical twins. TCRdb re-called the 5' RACE reads through MiXCR, storing one row per CDR3 protein. Of 350,000 to 450,000 distinct CDR3 sequences listed, about 18% are singletons. Specimen: naive T cells sorted from blood. These receptors all come from a man aged 45 to 65 in good health. CDR3s include the opening cysteine and the closing phenylalanine or tryptophan. The D gene is left open where the match is weak. Only some rows state a clone size, as once, few, many or a class for expanded clones.

D | size | J | V | CDR3 | DNA
TRBD2 | - | TRBJ2-1 | TRBV5-5 | CASSMGLAGPNEQFF | TGTGCCAGCAGCATGGGACTAGCGGGTCCCAATGAGCAGTTCTTC
TRBD1 | many | TRBJ2-2 | TRBV29-1 | CSVEPGGTGELFF | TGCAGCGTTGAACCAGGGGGCACCGGGGAGCTGTTTTTT
- | - | TRBJ1-6 | TRBV6-1 | CASSPVGGGRNSPLHF | TGTGCCAGCAGTCCCGTAGGCGGGGGTCGGAATTCACCCCTCCACTTT
TRBD1 | - | TRBJ2-7 | TRBV7-2 | CASSLGADRLAYEQYF | TGTGCCAGCAGCTTGGGGGCGGACAGGCTGGCATACGAGCAGTACTTC
- | few | TRBJ2-7 | TRBV7-2 | CASSRTRNYEQYF | TGTGCCAGCAGCCGTACTAGAAACTACGAGCAGTACTTC
- | many | TRBJ2-2 | TRBV20-1 | CSAGQGWTGELFF | TGCAGTGCTGGCCAGGGATGGACCGGGGAGCTGTTTTTT
TRBD2 | - | TRBJ2-1 | TRBV3-1 | CASSQRTSGVYNEQFF | TGTGCCAGCAGCCAACGAACTAGCGGGGTCTACAATGAGCAGTTCTTC
- | few | TRBJ2-5 | TRBV20-1 | CSVKARETQYF | TGCAGTGTCAAGGCCCGGGAGACCCAGTACTTC
- | few | TRBJ1-2 | TRBV10-3 | CAISEVQRVESYGYTF | TGTGCCATCAGTGAGGTACAGCGTGTGGAATCCTATGGCTACACCTTC
TRBD2 | few | TRBJ2-7 | TRBV20-1 | CSATSGEFQYF | TGCAGTGCGACTAGCGGGGAGTTCCAGTACTTC
TRBD1 | - | TRBJ2-7 | TRBV20-1 | CSARDRTGRLEQYF | TGCAGTGCTAGAGATCGGACAGGGCGCCTCGAGCAGTACTTC
- | few | TRBJ2-7 | TRBV6-2/TRBV6-3 | CASSSQISWYEQYF | TGTGCCAGCAGTTCCCAGATCTCGTGGTACGAGCAGTACTTC
- | - | TRBJ1-4 | TRBV5-5 | CASSKGFTNEKLFF | TGTGCCAGCAGCAAAGGGTTTACTAATGAAAAACTGTTTTTT
TRBD2 | - | TRBJ2-3 | TRBV7-9 | CASSFTWEGDTQYF | TGTGCCAGCAGCTTTACGTGGGAGGGAGATACGCAGTATTTT
TRBD1 | - | TRBJ1-4 | TRBV9 | CASSVSDRAGPLFF | TGTGCCAGCAGCGTCTCGGACAGGGCAGGGCCACTGTTTTTT
- | few | TRBJ1-2 | TRBV4-2 | CASSRGGAPTNYGYTF | TGTGCCAGCAGCCGGGGAGGGGCCCCCACTAACTATGGCTACACCTTC